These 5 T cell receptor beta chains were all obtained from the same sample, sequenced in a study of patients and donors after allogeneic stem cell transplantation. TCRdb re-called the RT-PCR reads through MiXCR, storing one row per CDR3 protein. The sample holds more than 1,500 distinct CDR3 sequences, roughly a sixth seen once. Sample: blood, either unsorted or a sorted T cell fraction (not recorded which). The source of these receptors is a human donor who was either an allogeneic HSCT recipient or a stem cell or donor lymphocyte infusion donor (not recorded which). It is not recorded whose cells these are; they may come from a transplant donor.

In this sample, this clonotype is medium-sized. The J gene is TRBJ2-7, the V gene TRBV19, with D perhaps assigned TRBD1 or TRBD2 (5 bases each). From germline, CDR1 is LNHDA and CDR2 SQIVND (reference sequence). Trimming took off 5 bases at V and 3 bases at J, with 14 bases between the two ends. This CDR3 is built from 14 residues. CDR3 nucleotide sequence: TGTGCCAGTAGTGCCGGGACGAGATACTACGAGCAGTACTTC. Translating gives CASSAGTRYYEQYF.

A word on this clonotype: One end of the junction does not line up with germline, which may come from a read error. CDR3 sequence reads: CVSRPGRCLSGNTVYF. CDR3 coding DNA: TGTGTCAGCAGGCCCGGAAGATGCCTCTCTGGAAACACCGTATATTTT. V gene TRBV7-9 combines with J gene TRBJ1-3; D ambiguous. The CDR3 consists of 16 residues. CDR1 and CDR2 (germline): SEHNR, FQNEAQ (reference sequence).

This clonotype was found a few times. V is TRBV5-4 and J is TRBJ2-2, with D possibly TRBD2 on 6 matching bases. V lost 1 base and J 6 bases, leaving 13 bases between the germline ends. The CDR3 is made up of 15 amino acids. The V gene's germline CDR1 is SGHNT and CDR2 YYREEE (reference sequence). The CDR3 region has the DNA TGTGCCAGCAGCTTGTCGGGGGTTGAGGCCGGGGAGCTGTTTTTT. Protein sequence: CASSLSGVEAGELFF.

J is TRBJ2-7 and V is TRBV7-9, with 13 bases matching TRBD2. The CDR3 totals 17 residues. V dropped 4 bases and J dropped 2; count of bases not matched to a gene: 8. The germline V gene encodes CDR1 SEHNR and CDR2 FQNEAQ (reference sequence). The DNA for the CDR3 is TGTGCCAGCAGCTCTGGGGGACTAGCGGGACCGCCCTACGAGCAGTACTTC. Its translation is CASSSGGLAGPPYEQYF.

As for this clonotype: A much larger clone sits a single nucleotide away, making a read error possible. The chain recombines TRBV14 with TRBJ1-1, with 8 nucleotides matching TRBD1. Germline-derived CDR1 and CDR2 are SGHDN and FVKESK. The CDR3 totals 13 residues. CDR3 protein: CASSRQGNAEAFF. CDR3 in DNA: TGTGCCAGCAGCCGACAGGGGAACGCTGAAGCTTTCTTT. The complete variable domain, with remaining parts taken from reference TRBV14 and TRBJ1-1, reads EAGVTQFPSHSVIEKGQTVTLRCDPISGHDNLYWYRRVMGKEIKFLLHFVKESKQDESGMPNNRFLAERTGGTYSTLKVQPAELEDSGVYFCASSRQGNAEAFFGQGTRLTVV.